These 8 T cell receptor beta chains came from one sample sequenced in a study of technical replicates of blood from a handful of donors. TCRdb keeps only in-frame clones here, not all; method: immunoSEQ multiplex PCR. Found here are over 50,000 clones, approximately 86% of them singletons; the top ten hold roughly 5.3%. Material: PBMCs. These receptors were taken from a human donor in good health. Some clones in this sample may be carry-over from other donors' samples.

Details on this clone: In the same sample, other DNA sequences code for this CDR3. This chain joins TRBV5-1 and TRBJ2-3; D remains ambiguous. Germline-derived CDR1 and CDR2 are SGHRS and YFSETQ. With 3 bases removed from V and 2 bases from J, the gap between germline ends came to 7 bases. This CDR3 contains 13 residues. The CDR3 DNA reads TGCGCCAGCAGCTACAGAGACACAGATACGCAGTATTTT. As protein: CASSYRDTDTQYF.

This chain links TRBV5-6 with TRBJ1-1, with TRBD1 matching over 7 bases. The CDR3 is 15 residues long. Per germline, CDR1 SGHDT and CDR2 YYEEEE. Trimming removed 0 bases from V and 5 bases from J; junction bases left unmatched: 7. In DNA form, the CDR3 reads TGTGCCAGCAGCTTGGCCAGGCAGGGGGGTACTGAAGCTTTCTTT. Translating gives CASSLARQGGTEAFF.

V is TRBV10-3 and J is TRBJ2-1, with 8 bases identical to TRBD2. V was clipped by 6 bases and J by 0 bases; unmatched bases: 10. This CDR3 has 17 amino acids. The germline V gene has CDR1 ENHRY and CDR2 SYGVKD. The CDR3 DNA reads TGTGCCATCAGACCGGGACTAGTAATCGGCTCCTACAATGAGCAGTTCTTC. Its translation: CAIRPGLVIGSYNEQFF.

The rearrangement links TRBV7-9 to TRBJ2-3; 8 bases are shared with TRBD2. CDR1 and CDR2 from the germline V gene are SEHNR and FQNEAQ (reference sequence). V shed 5 bases, J shed 0 bases, and the junction held 4 bases outside the gene matches. This CDR3 is 15 amino acids long. Here the CDR3 reads CASSRTSLSTDTQYF. CDR3 coding DNA: TGTGCCAGCAGCCGGACTAGCCTTAGCACAGATACGCAGTATTTT.

This rearrangement joins TRBV14 to TRBJ2-1; weak D call: TRBD2 (5 bases). V dropped 2 bases and J dropped 6 bases, with 20 bases sitting between them. Germline CDR1 SGHDN, CDR2 FVKESK. The CDR3 contains 17 residues. The CDR3 nucleotides read TGTGCCAGCAGCCAACGTACGAGGGTCGACGAGCTCAATGAGCAGTTCTTC. Its translation: CASSQRTRVDELNEQFF.

This clone appeared once. V usage is TRBV30 and J usage is TRBJ1-5; possible D gene TRBD1, 6 bases. Germline-derived CDR1 and CDR2 are GTSNPN and SVGIG (reference sequence). The CDR3 spans 16 residues. Trimming removed 2 bases at V and 2 bases at J, with 16 bases between. The CDR3 sequence is CAWSLRGRPGNQPQHF. CDR3 DNA sequence: TGTGCCTGGAGTCTCAGGGGTAGGCCTGGCAATCAGCCCCAGCATTTT. Full variable domain (outside the CDR3, taken from reference TRBV30 and TRBJ1-5): SQTIHQWPATLVQPVGSPLSLECTVEGTSNPNLYWYRQAAGRGLQLLFYSVGIGQISSEVPQNLSASRPQDRQFILSSKKLLLSDSGFYLCAWSLRGRPGNQPQHFGDGTRLSIL.

CDR3 sequence reads: CASSHPNPLFRETQYF. CDR3 DNA sequence: TGCGCCAGCAGCCACCCCAATCCCCTCTTCAGGGAGACCCAGTACTTC. This chain links TRBV4-1 with TRBJ2-5; unclear D gene. Trimming left V 3 bases short and J 5 bases short, with 19 bases between. Germline V gene sequence: CDR1 MGHRA, CDR2 YSYEKL. The CDR3 contains 16 residues.

The chain recombines TRBV5-1 with TRBJ2-3, with D possibly being TRBD2 (5 bases). Germline assignment: CDR1 SGHRS and CDR2 YFSETQ. This CDR3 contains 16 residues. The V end lost 0 bases, the J end lost 1 base, and 12 bases lay between the germline ends. CDR3 nucleotide sequence: TGCGCCAGCAGCTTGGCGGAACCGAGGGGCACAGATACGCAGTATTTT. Encoded protein: CASSLAEPRGTDTQYF.